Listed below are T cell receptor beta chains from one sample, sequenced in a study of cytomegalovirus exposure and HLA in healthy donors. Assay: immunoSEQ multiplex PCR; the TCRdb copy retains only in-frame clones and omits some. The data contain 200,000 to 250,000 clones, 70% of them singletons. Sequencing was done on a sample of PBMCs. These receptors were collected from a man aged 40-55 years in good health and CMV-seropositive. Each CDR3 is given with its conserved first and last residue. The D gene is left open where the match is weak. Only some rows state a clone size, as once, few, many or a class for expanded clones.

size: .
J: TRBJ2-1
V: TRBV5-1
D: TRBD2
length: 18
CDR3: CASSLPLQTSGPYNEQFF
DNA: TGCGCCAGCAGCTTGCCACTCCAAACTAGCGGGCCCTACAATGAGCAGTTCTTC

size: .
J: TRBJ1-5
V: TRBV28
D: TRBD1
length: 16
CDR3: CASSSGTTGEKKPQHF
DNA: TGTGCCAGCAGTTCGGGAACTACAGGGGAGAAGAAGCCCCAGCATTTT

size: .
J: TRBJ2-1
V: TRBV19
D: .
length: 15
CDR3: CASSFSGNNYNEQFF
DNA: TGTGCCAGTAGTTTCTCCGGGAACAACTACAATGAGCAGTTCTTC

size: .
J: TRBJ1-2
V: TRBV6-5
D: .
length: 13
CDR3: CASSYTGSEGYTF
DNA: TGTGCCAGCAGTTACACAGGCTCCGAGGGCTACACCTTC

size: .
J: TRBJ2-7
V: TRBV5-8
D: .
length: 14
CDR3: CASSFGRSSYEQYF
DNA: TGTGCCAGCAGCTTTGGTAGGAGCAGCTACGAGCAGTACTTC

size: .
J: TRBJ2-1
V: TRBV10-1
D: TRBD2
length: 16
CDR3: CASSESSGGPGNEQFF
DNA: TGCGCCAGCAGTGAGTCGAGCGGGGGGCCGGGGAATGAGCAGTTCTTC

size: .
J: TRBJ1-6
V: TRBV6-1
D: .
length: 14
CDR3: CASSEEYRSSPLHF
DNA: TGTGCCAGCAGTGAAGAGTACAGAAGTTCACCCCTCCACTTT

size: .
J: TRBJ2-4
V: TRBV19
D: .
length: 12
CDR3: CASSIKGDIQYF
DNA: TGTGCCAGTAGTATAAAGGGGGACATTCAGTACTTC

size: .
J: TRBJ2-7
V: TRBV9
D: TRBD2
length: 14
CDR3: CASSVGEGIYEQYF
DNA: TGTGCCAGCAGCGTAGGGGAGGGGATCTACGAGCAGTACTTC

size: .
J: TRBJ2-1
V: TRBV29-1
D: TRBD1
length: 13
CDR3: CSVELGQYNEQFF
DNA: TGCAGCGTTGAACTGGGACAGTACAATGAGCAGTTCTTC

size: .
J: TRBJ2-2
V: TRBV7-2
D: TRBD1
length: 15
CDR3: CASSEQGVNTGELFF
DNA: TGTGCCAGCAGCGAACAGGGGGTGAACACCGGGGAGCTGTTTTTT

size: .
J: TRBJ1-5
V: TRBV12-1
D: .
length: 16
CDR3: CASSWGQVPSNQPQHF
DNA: TGTGCCAGCAGCTGGGGACAGGTACCTAGCAATCAGCCCCAGCATTTT

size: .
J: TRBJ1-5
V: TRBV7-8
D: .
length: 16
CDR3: CASSLQAAYSNQPQHF
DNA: TGTGCCAGCAGCTTGCAGGCCGCCTATAGCAATCAGCCCCAGCATTTT

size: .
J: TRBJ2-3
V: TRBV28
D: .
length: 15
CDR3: CASSPAAGRTDTQYF
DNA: TGTGCCAGCAGCCCTGCGGCGGGGAGGACAGATACGCAGTATTTT

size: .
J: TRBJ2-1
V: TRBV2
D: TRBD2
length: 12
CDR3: CASLGGPHEQFF
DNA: TGTGCCAGCCTGGGAGGGCCTCATGAGCAGTTCTTC

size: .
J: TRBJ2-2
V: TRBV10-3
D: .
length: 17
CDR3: CAISESISPTDTGELFF
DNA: TGTGCCATCAGTGAGTCGATATCCCCGACAGATACCGGGGAGCTGTTTTTT

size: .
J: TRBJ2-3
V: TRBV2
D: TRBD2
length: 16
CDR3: CASRTSGGYGTDTQYF
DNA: TGTGCCAGCAGGACTAGCGGGGGGTACGGGACAGATACGCAGTATTTT

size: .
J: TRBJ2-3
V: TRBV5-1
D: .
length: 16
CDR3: CASSLDGEVSTDTQYF
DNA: TGCGCCAGCAGCTTGGACGGTGAGGTGAGCACAGATACGCAGTATTTT

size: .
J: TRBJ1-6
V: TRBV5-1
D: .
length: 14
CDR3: CASNDASYNSPLHF
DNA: TGCGCCAGCAATGATGCGTCCTATAATTCACCCCTCCACTTT

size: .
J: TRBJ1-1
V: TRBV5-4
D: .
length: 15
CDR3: CASSPRVLGETEAFF
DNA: TGTGCCAGCAGCCCGCGAGTACTCGGGGAGACTGAAGCTTTCTTT

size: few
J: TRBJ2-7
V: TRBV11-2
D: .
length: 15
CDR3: CASSWAGGSGNEQYF
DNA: TGTGCCAGCAGCTGGGCAGGGGGCAGCGGGAACGAGCAGTACTTC

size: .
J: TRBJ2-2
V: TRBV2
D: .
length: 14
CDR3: CASRPQGNTEELFF
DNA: TGTGCCAGCAGGCCCCAGGGGAACACCGAGGAGCTGTTTTTT

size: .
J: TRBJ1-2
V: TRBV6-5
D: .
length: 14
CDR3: CASSYAQLSYGYTF
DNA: TGTGCCAGCAGTTACGCCCAGTTGTCCTATGGCTACACCTTC

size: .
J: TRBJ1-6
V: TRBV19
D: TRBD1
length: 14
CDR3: CASTQDRANSPLHF
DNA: TGTGCCAGTACACAGGACAGGGCTAATTCACCCCTCCACTTT

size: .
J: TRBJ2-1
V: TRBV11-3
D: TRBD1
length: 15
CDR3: CASSRGTGLKDEQFF
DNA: TGTGCCAGCAGCCGCGGGACAGGCCTCAAGGATGAGCAGTTCTTC

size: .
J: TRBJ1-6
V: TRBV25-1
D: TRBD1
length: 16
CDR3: CASGNHEGQGHSPLHF
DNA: TGTGCCAGCGGTAACCACGAGGGACAGGGGCATTCACCCCTCCACTTT

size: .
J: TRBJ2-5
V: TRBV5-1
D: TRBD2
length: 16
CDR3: CASSLAALAGAETQYF
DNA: TGCGCCAGCAGCTTGGCAGCTCTAGCGGGGGCAGAGACCCAGTACTTC

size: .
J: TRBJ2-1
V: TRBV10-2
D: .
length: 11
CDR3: CASLAGNEQFF
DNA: TGCGCCAGCCTAGCAGGCAATGAGCAGTTCTTC

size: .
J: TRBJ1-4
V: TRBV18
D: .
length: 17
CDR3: CASSPPTYTGSNEKLFF
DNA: TGTGCCAGCTCACCCCCTACCTACACAGGATCTAATGAAAAACTGTTTTTT

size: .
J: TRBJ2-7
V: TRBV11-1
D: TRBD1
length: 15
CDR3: CASSSLGQQDYEQYF
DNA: TGTGCCAGCAGCTCCCTGGGACAGCAAGACTACGAGCAGTACTTC

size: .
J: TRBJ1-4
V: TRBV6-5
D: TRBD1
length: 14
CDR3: CASSRDSPNEKLFF
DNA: TGTGCCAGCAGTAGGGACAGCCCTAATGAAAAACTGTTTTTT

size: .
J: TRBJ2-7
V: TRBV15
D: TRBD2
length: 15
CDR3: CATSRDSTSGGLDYF
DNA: TGTGCCACCAGCAGAGATTCTACTAGCGGGGGGTTAGACTACTTC

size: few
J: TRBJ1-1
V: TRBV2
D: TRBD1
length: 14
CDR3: CASSEWTGNTEAFF
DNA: TGTGCCAGCAGTGAATGGACAGGGAACACTGAAGCTTTCTTT

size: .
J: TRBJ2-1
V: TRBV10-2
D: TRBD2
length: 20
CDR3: CASSRPPSGGLLSSYNEQFF
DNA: TGCGCCAGCAGTCGCCCTCCGAGCGGGGGTCTCTTAAGCTCCTACAATGAGCAGTTCTTC

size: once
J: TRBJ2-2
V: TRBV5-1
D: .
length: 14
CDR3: CASSLAGGTGELFF
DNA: TGCGCCAGCAGCTTGGCCGGCGGCACCGGGGAGCTGTTTTTT

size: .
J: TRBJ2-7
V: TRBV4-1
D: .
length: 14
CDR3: CASSQEPLTYEQYF
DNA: TGCGCCAGCAGCCAAGAACCCCTTACCTACGAGCAGTACTTC

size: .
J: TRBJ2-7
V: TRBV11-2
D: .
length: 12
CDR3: CASSLDSYEQYF
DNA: TGTGCCAGCAGCCTCGACAGCTACGAGCAGTACTTC

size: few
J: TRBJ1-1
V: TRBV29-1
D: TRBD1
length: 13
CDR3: CSGSQGVETEAFF
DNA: TGCAGCGGGTCACAGGGGGTAGAAACTGAAGCTTTCTTT

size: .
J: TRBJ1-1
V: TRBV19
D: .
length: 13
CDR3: CATRLTGLAEAFF
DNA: TGTGCCACTCGCCTCACAGGGTTGGCTGAAGCTTTCTTT

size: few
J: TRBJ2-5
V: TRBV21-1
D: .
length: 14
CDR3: CASSLRTGSKTQYF
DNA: TGTGCCAGCAGCTTACGGACAGGGTCAAAGACCCAGTACTTC

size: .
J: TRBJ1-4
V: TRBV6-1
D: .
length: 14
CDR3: CASSRQLTNEKLFF
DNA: TGTGCCAGCAGCAGACAGCTAACTAATGAAAAACTGTTTTTT

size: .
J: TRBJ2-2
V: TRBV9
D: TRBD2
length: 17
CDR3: CASSTGLAGGVTGELFF
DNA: TGTGCCAGCAGCACCGGTTTAGCGGGGGGGGTCACCGGGGAGCTGTTTTTT

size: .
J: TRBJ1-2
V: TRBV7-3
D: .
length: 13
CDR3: CASSFNQGRGYTF
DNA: TGTGCCAGCAGCTTCAATCAGGGAAGAGGCTACACCTTC

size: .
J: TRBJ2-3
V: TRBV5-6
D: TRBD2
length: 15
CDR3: CASSTTSGSWNTQYF
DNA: TGTGCCAGCAGCACGACTAGCGGAAGTTGGAATACGCAGTATTTT

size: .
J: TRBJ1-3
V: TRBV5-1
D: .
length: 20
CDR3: CASSGAGRDKPDGAGNTIYF
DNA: TGCGCCAGCAGCGGAGCCGGCCGGGACAAGCCCGATGGGGCTGGAAACACCATATATTTT

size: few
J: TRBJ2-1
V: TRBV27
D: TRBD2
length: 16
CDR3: CASSLRLAGIGNEQFF
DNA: TGTGCCAGCAGTCTCCGACTAGCGGGGATCGGAAATGAGCAGTTCTTC

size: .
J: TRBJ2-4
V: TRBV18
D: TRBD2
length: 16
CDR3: CASSSTSGGAPDIQYF
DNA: TGTGCCAGCTCATCAACTAGCGGGGGGGCCCCGGACATTCAGTACTTC

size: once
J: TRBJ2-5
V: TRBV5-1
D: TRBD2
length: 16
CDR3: CASSWSSGGLQETQYF
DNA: TGCGCCAGCAGCTGGTCCAGCGGGGGGCTTCAAGAGACCCAGTACTTC

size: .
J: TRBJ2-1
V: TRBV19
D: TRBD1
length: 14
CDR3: CASIDRGNYNEQFF
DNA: TGTGCCAGTATTGACAGGGGAAATTACAATGAGCAGTTCTTC

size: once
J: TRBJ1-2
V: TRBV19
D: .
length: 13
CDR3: CASEGPFNYGYTF
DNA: TGTGCCAGTGAGGGCCCCTTCAACTATGGCTACACCTTC

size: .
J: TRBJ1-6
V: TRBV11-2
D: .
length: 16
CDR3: CASSPGKGSYNSPLHF
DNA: TGTGCCAGCAGCCCCGGGAAGGGCTCCTATAATTCACCCCTCCACTTT

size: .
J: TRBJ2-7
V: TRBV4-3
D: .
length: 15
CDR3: CASSQDQGMGGEQYF
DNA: TGCGCCAGCAGCCAAGATCAGGGTATGGGGGGCGAGCAGTACTTC